This T cell receptor (beta chain) is from a study of blood T cells in healthy people across ages. This CDR3 region has 16 residues. J gave up 4 bases and V 6 bases, and 14 bases lay outside the gene matches. A sample-barcoded 5' primer and a J-beta primer mix were used in a second PCR of roughly 6 to 11 cycles. One entry per CDR3 protein, called by TCRdb with MiXCR from the 5' RACE reads. The data contain roughly 1.4 million distinct CDR3 sequences, roughly 60% of them seen just once; the ten biggest clones take up over 6.5%. Specimen: blood. This sequence originates from a man aged 18-30 years in good health. The chain couples TRBV12-3 or TRBV12-4 to TRBJ2-7, with 8 nucleotides matching TRBD1. The CDR3 coding sequence is TGTGCCAGCAGACTCGTCGCCGGACAGGGATCGTACGAGCAGTACTTC. This translates into CASRLVAGQGSYEQYF.